This T cell receptor (beta chain) was sequenced for a study of early T cells in non-severe SARS-CoV-2 infection. At least ten counts were recorded for this clonotype. One entry per CDR3 protein, called by TCRdb with MiXCR from the 5' RACE reads. The table lists roughly 53,000 distinct CDR3 sequences, roughly a tenth of them singletons. The sample taken for sequencing was whole blood. The origin of this receptor is an adult who was a healthcare worker with PCR-confirmed SARS-CoV-2 infection or an uninfected control (not recorded which).

CDR3 sequence (DNA): TGTGCCAGCACCCGGACAGCGAGGGACACCATATATTTT. Its translation: CASTRTARDTIYF. The V call is TRBV2, the J call TRBJ1-3, with D possibly TRBD1 on 6 matching bases. Deletions cut 7 bases from V and 8 bases from J, with 15 bases between. The CDR3 has 13 residues. Germline V lookup: CDR1 SNHLY, CDR2 FYNNEI.